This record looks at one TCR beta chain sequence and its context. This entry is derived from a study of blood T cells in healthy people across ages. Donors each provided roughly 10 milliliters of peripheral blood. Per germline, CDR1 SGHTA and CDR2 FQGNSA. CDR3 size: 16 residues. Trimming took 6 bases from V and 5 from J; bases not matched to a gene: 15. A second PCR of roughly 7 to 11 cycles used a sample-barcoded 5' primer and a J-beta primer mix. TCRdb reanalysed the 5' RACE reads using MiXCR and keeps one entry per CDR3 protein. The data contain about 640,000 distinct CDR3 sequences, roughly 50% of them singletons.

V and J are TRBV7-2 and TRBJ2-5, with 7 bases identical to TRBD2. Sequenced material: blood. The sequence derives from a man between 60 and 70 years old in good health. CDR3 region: CASRNKVGGGMETQYF. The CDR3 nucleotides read TGTGCCAGCAGGAATAAGGTTGGCGGGGGAATGGAGACCCAGTACTTC.